The 2 T cell receptor beta chains given below trace back to one sample, sequenced in a study of T cells in Graves' hyperthyroidism and ophthalmopathy. Amplification yielded TCR beta CDR3 regions, with RNA transcripts as the source. HTBI primers were used for first-round RT-PCR of the TCR CDR3. TCRdb re-analysed the multiplex PCR reads in MiXCR, keeping a single row per CDR3 protein. The repertoire holds approximately 320,000 distinct CDR3 sequences, with approximately 17% as singletons. The specimen was blood. These receptors were obtained from a man under 40 with Graves' hyperthyroidism.

Only a few counts were recorded for this clonotype. The chain is built from TRBV24-1 and TRBJ2-3; 8 nucleotides align to TRBD1. V dropped 5 bases and J dropped 0; count of bases not matched to a gene: 0. The germline V gene has CDR1 KGHDR and CDR2 SFDVKD. There are 14 residues in the CDR3. The CDR3 coding sequence is TGTGCCACCAGTGGGACAGGGAGCACAGATACGCAGTATTTT. Encoded protein: CATSGTGSTDTQYF.

This clonotype was observed many times. The chain has TRBV6-1 and TRBJ2-7; either TRBD1 or TRBD2 may fit D (6 bases each). Trimming cost V 3 bases and J 4 bases, with 16 bases left between them. CDR1 is MNHNS, CDR2 SASEGT, per germline. The CDR3 has 15 residues. The CDR3 region has the DNA TGTGCCAGCAGTGAGACCGAAGAGGGGGGATACGAGCAGTACTTC. Its protein product is CASSETEEGGYEQYF.